The TCR beta chain under discussion was sequenced for a study of memory CD4+ T cells and cytomegalovirus serostatus. This CDR3 is built from 16 residues. The V end was cut by 9 bases, the J end by 9 bases, with 27 bases between. Germline CDR1 LNHDA, CDR2 SQIVND (reference sequence). The table came from immunoSEQ multiplex PCR; TCRdb's copy has only in-frame clones and leaves some out. This table has roughly 60,000 clones, around 80% appearing once. The sort gate was single viable CD3+CD4+CD8-CD45RO+ cells for memory CD4+ T cells. The sample was memory CD4+ T cells from blood. The receptor was isolated from an adult in good health and CMV-seronegative. The chain links TRBV19 to TRBJ2-1, with D possibly being TRBD1 (6 bases). CDR3 bases: TGTGCCAGCACGACAGGTATGAACTCTCCCTATAGTGAGCAGTTCTTC. Translating it yields CASTTGMNSPYSEQFF.